The 32 T cell receptor beta chains below all came from one sample that was sequenced in a study of tumor-infiltrating lymphocytes in primary liver carcinoma. Blood RNA originated from unsorted whole blood, with germline DNA additionally extracted. Total RNA amounting to roughly 480 ng was the source from which TCR beta cDNA was made with a constant-region primer. Nested multiplex PCR, run for three rounds with slightly modified ARM-PCR, yielded TCR beta libraries. Primers for the first two PCR rounds were TRBV1-TRBV30 forward primers and a C-beta reverse primer (about 10 cycles per round). TCRdb processed the multiplex PCR reads anew with MiXCR; each CDR3 protein has one entry. The sample lists about 180,000 distinct CDR3 sequences; 50% to 75% were seen once. The sequencing sample was made of peripheral blood. The source of these receptors is a man aged 35 to 55 with primary liver carcinoma and hepatitis B virus infection.

The rearrangement joins TRBV4-1 to TRBJ2-1, with 7 bases aligning to TRBD1. The CDR3 spans 15 residues. Germline V lookup: CDR1 MGHRA, CDR2 YSYEKL. The V segment lost 4 bases and the J segment 5 bases; nucleotides outside the gene matches: 8. CDR3: CASSLFPGQNNEQFF. CDR3 DNA sequence: TGCGCCAGCAGCCTCTTCCCGGGACAGAACAATGAGCAGTTCTTC.

This chain uses TRBV7-8 with TRBJ2-1; D perhaps matches TRBD2 (5 bases). The CDR3 consists of 14 residues. V dropped 6 bases and J dropped 3 bases, with 12 bases sitting between them. Germline lookup yields CDR1 SGHVS and CDR2 FQNEAQ. The CDR3 here is CASSCSALYNEQFF. The CDR3 DNA follows: TGTGCCAGCAGTTGTAGCGCTCTCTACAATGAGCAGTTCTTC.

For this clonotype: The CDR3 carries no conserved terminal phenylalanine or tryptophan, so it likely arises from a read error. The V and J genes are TRBV11-2 and TRBJ2-7; perhaps TRBD2 as D (6 bases). V was clipped by 4 bases and J by 1 base, with 14 bases between them. The CDR3 runs 15 residues. Germline V gene lookup returns CDR1 SGHAT and CDR2 FQNNGV. The CDR3 reads CASSSTGTPSYEQYS. CDR3 coding DNA: TGTGCCAGCAGCTCTACCGGGACTCCTTCCTACGAGCAGTACTCC.

Concerning this clonotype: Germline and junction disagree at one end, which may indicate a read error. The V call is TRBV4-1, the J call TRBJ2-7; TRBD2 matches 7 bases. CDR3 length: 15 amino acids. CDR1 is MGHRA and CDR2 is YSYEKL in the germline V gene. CDR3 protein: CTSNQEEASGGEQYF. The CDR3, as DNA: TGCACCAGCAACCAAGAAGAGGCTAGCGGCGGCGAGCAGTACTTC.

The genes are TRBV4-1 and TRBJ1-2; the D gene is possibly TRBD1 (5 bases). V was clipped by 3 bases and J by 7 bases, with 12 bases between them. This CDR3 has 13 residues. Germline-derived CDR1 and CDR2 are MGHRA and YSYEKL. The DNA of the CDR3 is TGCGCCAGCAGCCAGGATCGGGGGGTTGGCTACACCTTC. Translating it yields CASSQDRGVGYTF.

For this clonotype: The junction departs from germline at one end; a sequencing error may be responsible. This chain joins TRBV6-1 and TRBJ1-2; D may be TRBD1 (5 bases). Germline values: CDR1 MNHNS, CDR2 SASEGT. The CDR3 is 11 amino acids. The CDR3 DNA reads as TGTGCCGGCAGTGAATATGGGGGACTGGCCTTC. Translated, it gives CAGSEYGGLAF.

On this clonotype: Sequence at one end of the junction differs from germline and may be a read error. V is TRBV11-1 and J is TRBJ1-5; maybe TRBD1 (5 bases). This CDR3 contains 13 residues. Germline-derived CDR1 and CDR2 are SGHAT and FQDESV (reference sequence). The CDR3 reads CASSAGEGQPQHF. In DNA, the CDR3 is TGTGCAAGCAGCGCGGGGGAAGGACAGCCCCAGCATTTT.

V is TRBV4-2 and J is TRBJ2-7; 8 bases agree with TRBD1. CDR1 is LGHNA, CDR2 YNFKEQ, per germline. V trimming: 0 bases; J trimming: 3 bases; junction bases outside the gene matches: 7. This CDR3 is built from 16 residues. Here the CDR3 reads CASSQDWGTGSYEQYF. CDR3 sequence (DNA): TGTGCCAGCAGCCAAGATTGGGGGACAGGTAGCTACGAGCAGTACTTC.

This clonotype was counted at least ten times. The CDR3, as DNA: TGTGCCAGCAGCTTAGTTAGCGGGAGTCCCCATACGCAGTATTTT. Its translation: CASSLVSGSPHTQYF. The rearrangement links TRBV11-2 to TRBJ2-3; 9 bases are shared with TRBD2. There are 15 residues in the CDR3. CDR1 and CDR2 (germline): SGHAT, FQNNGV. V lost 1 base to trimming and J lost 7 bases; unmatched junction nucleotides: 6.

This clonotype was seen only once. The chain employs TRBV28 and TRBJ2-3; D perhaps matches TRBD1 (6 bases). The CDR3 covers 15 residues. V was cut by 6 bases and J by 0 bases, with 13 bases left in between. The germline gives CDR1 MDHEN, CDR2 SYDVKM. DNA of the CDR3: TGTGCCAGCAGCTCCGGGACACTAAGCACAGATACGCAGTATTTT. Its protein product is CASSSGTLSTDTQYF.

With respect to this clonotype: At one end, the junction sequence differs from germline, possibly due to a read error. The chain employs TRBV11-2 and TRBJ2-7; D tentatively reads TRBD1 or TRBD2 (5 bases each). The CDR3 is made up of 15 amino acids. Per the germline V gene, CDR1 is SGHAT and CDR2 is FQNNGV. For the CDR3, the DNA is TGCGCCAGCAGCTCGCACAGGAGAAGGAGGAACGAGCAGTACTTC. Its protein is CASSSHRRRRNEQYF.

The rearrangement links TRBV6-6 to TRBJ2-3; unclear D gene. The CDR3 has 16 residues. The V end lost 2 bases, the J end lost 3 bases, and 15 bases lay between the germline ends. Germline CDR1 reads MNHNY; CDR2 reads SVGAGI (reference sequence). CDR3 sequence (DNA): TGTGCCAGCAGTTACCTAAACGTCGACGGGACAGATACGCAGTATTTT. It encodes CASSYLNVDGTDTQYF.

The chain joins TRBV14 to TRBJ2-3, with TRBD1 matching over 7 bases. The CDR3 has 15 amino acids. The germline V gene encodes CDR1 SGHDN and CDR2 FVKESK. The junction had 6 bases not matched to a gene; V was cut back by 4 bases and J by 2 bases. The CDR3 region is CASSPKGAITDTQYF. The CDR3 bases are TGTGCCAGCAGCCCGAAGGGGGCCATCACAGATACGCAGTATTTT.

The V and J genes are TRBV11-2 and TRBJ2-3; D is possibly TRBD2 (7 bases). Deletions cut 5 bases from V and 0 bases from J, with 15 bases between. Germline values: CDR1 SGHAT, CDR2 FQNNGV. CDR3 length: 16 residues. The chain's CDR3 is CASSPLGGASTDTQYF. The CDR3 coding sequence is TGTGCCAGCAGCCCCCTGGGGGGGGCTAGCACAGATACGCAGTATTTT.

Regarding this clonotype: At one end the junction does not follow the germline gene, possibly because of a read error. The chain joins TRBV11-2 to TRBJ2-1, with 9 bases that match TRBD2. The CDR3 covers 15 residues. Germline V gives CDR1 SGHAT, CDR2 FQNNGV. The DNA for the CDR3 is TGTGCCAGCAACTTAGATTTAGCGGGAGTTAATAAGCAGTTCTTC. It specifies CASNLDLAGVNKQFF.

The CDR3 loop is CANSLEGRALDTQYF. CDR3 nucleotide sequence: TGTGCCAACAGCTTGGAGGGGAGGGCGTTAGATACGCAGTATTTT. V gene TRBV6-1 combines with J gene TRBJ2-3; 7 bases are shared with TRBD2. V shed 10 bases, J shed 5 bases, and the junction held 15 bases outside the gene matches. Germline loops: CDR1 MNHNS, CDR2 SASEGT. The CDR3 is 15 residues long.

In nucleotides, the CDR3 is TGTGCCACCATGTCGCTGCGGGAGTTCAATGAGCAGTTCTTC. Amino acids: CATMSLREFNEQFF. The V call is TRBV5-6, the J call TRBJ2-1, with 7 bases lining up with TRBD2. Per germline, CDR1 SGHDT and CDR2 YYEEEE. Unmatched junction bases numbered 12, after V lost 9 bases and J lost 6 bases. The CDR3 loop spans 14 amino acids.

This clonotype was seen repeatedly, ten times or more. This chain links TRBV6-6 with TRBJ2-1, with TRBD2 matching over 10 bases. The CDR3 length is 18 residues. Germline V gene lookup returns CDR1 MNHNY and CDR2 SVGAGI (reference sequence). J was trimmed by 2 bases and V by 7 bases; bases with no gene match: 14. The CDR3 region is CASMGGLAGAKTYNEQFF. As DNA, the CDR3 is TGTGCCAGCATGGGCGGCCTAGCGGGAGCAAAAACCTACAATGAGCAGTTCTTC.

J is TRBJ2-1 and V is TRBV29-1; 11 bases are shared with TRBD2. Per germline, CDR1 SQVTM and CDR2 ANQGSEA. J lost 7 bases, V lost 7 bases, and 9 bases had no gene match. CDR3 length equals 14 residues. The CDR3 DNA reads as TGCAGCGGCAGACTAGCGGGACTGTCTAATGAGCAGTTCTTC. Translation: CSGRLAGLSNEQFF.

Concerning this clonotype itself: This sequence may be a read error, since a much larger clone differs from it by one base. This chain uses TRBV11-2 with TRBJ2-1; perhaps TRBD2 as D (5 bases). The CDR3 is 16 amino acids. Trimming pared 1 base from V and 6 bases from J, leaving 16 bases between. Germline-derived CDR1 and CDR2 are SGHAT and FQNNGV. CDR3 coding DNA: TGTGCCAGCAGCTTAGTAGGGAATAGCGTCTCCAATGAGCAGTTCTTC. Its translation is CASSLVGNSVSNEQFF.

Details on this clonotype: One junction end does not reproduce the germline sequence, and a read error may be involved. V is TRBV12-3 or TRBV12-4 and J is TRBJ2-1, with 7 bases that match TRBD2. The CDR3 has 16 amino acids. The CDR3 DNA follows: TGTGCCAGCAGTTGGGGGAGCGGGACTCCCTACAGTGAGCAGTTCTTC. It translates to CASSWGSGTPYSEQFF.

This chain connects TRBV5-1 to TRBJ2-7; TRBD1 or TRBD2 may be the D gene (5 bases each). Trimming stripped 0 bases from V and 5 bases from J, with 12 bases between. The CDR3 is 14 residues long. The germline CDR1 and CDR2 sequences are SGHRS and YFSETQ. CDR3 DNA: TGCGCCAGCAGCTTGGGTACTGAGGGGCACGAGCAGTACTTC. Its translation is CASSLGTEGHEQYF.

The sample holds many counts of this clonotype. The genes are TRBV11-2 and TRBJ2-1; no reliable D call. V was trimmed by 0 bases and J by 6 bases, leaving 9 bases between them. CDR1 and CDR2 (germline): SGHAT, FQNNGV. The CDR3 totals 14 residues. DNA for the CDR3: TGTGCCAGCAGCTTAGACTTGGTTTCCAATGAGCAGTTCTTC. Its translation is CASSLDLVSNEQFF.

Remarks on this clonotype: Because it lacks the conserved phenylalanine or tryptophan at the end, this CDR3 is likely a read error. The chain recombines TRBV29-1 with TRBJ2-7; no clear D gene. The CDR3 extends over 12 amino acids. Germline assignment: CDR1 SQVTM and CDR2 ANQGSEA. Between the trimmed V and J ends, which lost 5 bases and 2 bases, there was a span of 10 bases. CDR3 region: CSVKKDTYEQYL. DNA of the CDR3: TGCAGCGTTAAGAAGGATACCTACGAGCAGTACTTA.

The chain couples TRBV5-5 to TRBJ1-3; D unresolved. The CDR3 runs to 15 residues. With 5 bases removed from V and 0 bases from J, the gap between germline ends came to 12 bases. From germline, CDR1 is SGHKS and CDR2 YYEKEE (reference sequence). The CDR3 reads CASRQTVSSGNTIYF. The CDR3 nucleotides are TGTGCCAGCAGGCAGACCGTTAGCTCTGGAAACACCATATATTTT.

This rearrangement joins TRBV10-1 to TRBJ2-1; D may correspond to TRBD1 or TRBD2 (6 bases each). The CDR3 runs 13 residues. Germline V lookup: CDR1 WNHNN, CDR2 SYGVQD (reference sequence). V was cut by 4 bases and J by 7 bases, with 11 bases left in between. This CDR3 reads CASSAGAGNEQFF. CDR3 bases: TGCGCCAGCAGTGCGGGGGCAGGGAATGAGCAGTTCTTC.

V usage is TRBV6-5 and J usage is TRBJ1-5; D call uncertain. The CDR3 consists of 14 residues. CDR1 and CDR2 (germline): MNHEY, SVGAGI. Deletions cut 6 bases from V and 1 base from J, with 10 bases between. The CDR3 DNA sequence: TGTGCCAGCAGAAGTATGGAAAGCAATCAGCCCCAGCATTTT. This gives the protein CASRSMESNQPQHF.

The chain has TRBV20-1 and TRBJ2-1; TRBD1 matches at 12 bases. The CDR3 is made up of 14 amino acids. Germline V gene sequence: CDR1 DFQATT, CDR2 SNEGSKA (reference sequence). The V segment lost 7 bases and the J segment 5 bases; nucleotides outside the gene matches: 6. The CDR3 DNA reads TGCAGTGTCCTCGGGACAGGGGGCAACAATGAGCAGTTCTTC. It encodes CSVLGTGGNNEQFF.

This clonotype was counted only a few times. The gene calls are TRBV29-1 and TRBJ1-3; D not resolved. The CDR3 consists of 13 residues. The germline V gene encodes CDR1 SQVTM and CDR2 ANQGSEA. Trimming took off 7 bases at V and 0 bases at J, with 10 bases between the two ends. The CDR3 here is CSANIHSGNTIYF. Here the CDR3 DNA reads TGCAGCGCAAATATACACTCTGGAAACACCATATATTTT.

The chain is built from TRBV28 and TRBJ2-5, with 7 bases matching TRBD1. In germline, CDR1 is MDHEN, CDR2 SYDVKM. CDR3 length equals 15 residues. The V gene end was trimmed by 1 base and the J gene end by 2 bases; junction bases not matched to a gene: 4. This CDR3 is CASSLFFRGQETQYF. CDR3 in DNA: TGTGCCAGCAGTTTATTCTTCAGGGGGCAAGAGACCCAGTACTTC.

The V gene is TRBV10-3, the J gene TRBJ1-2; TRBD1 might be the D (5 bases). V was clipped by 8 bases and J by 8 bases, with 18 bases between them. This CDR3 is built from 13 residues. From germline, CDR1 is ENHRY and CDR2 SYGVKD. The chain's CDR3 is CAISREGREGYTF. CDR3 DNA sequence: TGTGCCATCTCCAGGGAAGGAAGAGAGGGCTACACCTTC.

A single count supports this clonotype. This may be a read error: a much more frequent sequence differs by one nucleotide. In this CDR3 the conserved last residue, phenylalanine or tryptophan, is missing, so a read error is likely. The genes are TRBV10-3 and TRBJ1-6; D unresolved. The V gene's germline CDR1 is ENHRY and CDR2 SYGVKD. The CDR3 covers 15 residues. V shed 3 bases and J shed 9 bases, with 15 bases lying between them. The DNA of the CDR3 is TGTGCCATCAGTGATGGAGGACCTGCGGGTTCACCCCTCCACTCT. Encoded protein: CAISDGGPAGSPLHS.